This T cell receptor beta chain is from a study of CXCR3-negative and CXCR3-positive naive CD8 T cells. Study-level results: Comparison of naive CXCR3-negative and CXCR3-positive cells revealed similar TRBV-TRBJ usage, while memory cells differed.

Every individual CD8+ T cell subset underwent sorting in triplicate at approximately 280,000 cells apiece. Naive CD8+ T cells were CD45RO-CCR7+CD27+CD95-. A word on this clonotype: The antigen is unknown.

Through 5' RACE with UMI labels, the TRB cDNA libraries were prepared. One entry per CDR3 protein, without DNA, is what TCRdb gives after re-calling the 5' RACE reads. Its table lists just over 60,000 distinct CDR3 sequences. This CDR3 is built from 14 residues. Germline CDR1 SQVTM, CDR2 ANQGSEA. This clonotype was sampled from a human donor in good health. Some clones in this sample may be carry-over from other donors' samples. V usage is TRBV29-1 and J usage is TRBJ2-1. The sequenced sample consisted of naive CXCR3- CD8+ T cells from blood. Documented subset: CD45RO-CCR7+CD27+CD95- naive CD8+ T cells lacking CXCR3 (TNR3-). CDR3 residues: CSVADLSSYNEQFF.